Included here is one T cell receptor beta chain sequence, with context. Antigen unknown. These data belong to a study of cytomegalovirus exposure and HLA in healthy donors. Trimming took off 4 bases at V and 7 bases at J, with 21 bases between the two ends. The CDR3 extends over 16 amino acids. Germline V gives CDR1 SGHNT, CDR2 YYREEE (reference sequence). The PCR had 60 Vbeta and 13 Jbeta primers. Produced via immunoSEQ multiplex PCR; TCRdb's table is partial and in-frame only. The sample lists about 180,000 clones; 82% were seen once. Study observations and caveats: The classifier was said to identify cytomegalovirus status with high specificity and sensitivity.

The sample was PBMCs. The chain is built from TRBV5-4 and TRBJ2-1; TRBD1 is a possible D gene (6 bases). The sequence was collected from a woman aged 50 to 60 in good health and CMV-seronegative. The CDR3 region is CASSRSPEDRLNEQFF. The CDR3, as DNA: TGTGCCAGCAGCCGGAGCCCGGAAGACAGGCTTAATGAGCAGTTCTTC.